This T cell receptor (beta chain) was obtained from a study of T cell responses to AZD1222 COVID-19 vaccine (dated by TCRdb to about 2021). At the level of the whole study: AZD1222 recipients whose second dose came at about 4 weeks and those whose second dose came at about 12 weeks were combined into one group, since spike-specific TCR depth and breadth did not differ between the two schedules. TCR sequencing was performed for fewer than 250 trial participants, of whom around 210 were given two doses of AZD1222 and 26 were given two doses of MenACWY control vaccine. Trial participants were enrolled into age subgroups of 18-55, 56-69 and 70-plus years, which contained 148, 28 and 57 TCR-sequenced participants, respectively. The research as a whole found: After two AZD1222 doses, spike-specific TCR breadth and depth were significantly higher than at day 0 and than in MenACWY recipients. Nearly half of unique spike-specific TCRs reportedly recognized epitopes outside regions mutated in the B.1.351 and B.1.1.7 variants. Vaccine-associated CD4 TCRs spanned the whole spike protein, with dominant responses in regions 160-218 and 743-854. Conclusions about previously exposed vaccinees are limited, since just 5 to 7 AZD1222 recipients were seropositive for SARS-CoV-2 at baseline. Because no samples from the day 14 peak response were available, repertoires could be characterized only after the peak T cell response. Participants were mostly white British, with more females than males. The authors suggested clonal diversity may have been underestimated. The 56-69-year group was small, and its depth increase did not reach significance, likely because of low power.

A word on this clone: Its recognized antigen is unknown. Nothing much larger sits one base from this clone, and base qualities are not available.

The CDR3 regions of human TCRbeta chains were subjected to immunosequencing. The source study handled its data this way. Repertoire TCRs were checked for matches against a reference library of SARS-CoV-2-specific TCRs that had been generated using the MIRA antigen-specificity platform. Breadth was defined as the fraction of unique TCRs that were SARS-CoV-2-associated. Depth was defined as the fraction of total T cells that were SARS-CoV-2-associated. Each spike-specific TCR was assigned to its reactive spike region and to a CD4 or CD8 class using the MIRA data. Log10-transformed breadth and depth values were compared by one-way ANOVA with Sidak's multiple comparisons tests. TCRdb's version of the immuneACCESS table is confined to in-frame rearrangements and falls short of the full clone set. An unresolved V gene accounts for under half of the shortfall where checked; the remainder is of unknown origin. V, J and clone size are those of that table, while D and trimming were read from the DNA. The sample table lists about 94,000 clones, more than 70% of them with a count of one. In total, the top ten clones hold roughly 13% of the sample.

Read against the paper, the sample's time point label means: baseline before first vaccination. Samples from vaccinated people were obtained from the UK trials COV001 and COV002, which included a single-blind randomized controlled phase 2/3 trial of AZD1222 (ChAdOx1 nCoV-19) in healthy adults. For TCRbeta chain sequencing, PBMC samples from trial participants were taken at day 0 and at day 28 after the second dose. CDR1 and CDR2 are drawn from the germline V gene (reference sequence): MNHNY, SVGAGI. Including cysteine and phenylalanine, the CDR3 has 15 amino acids. Only CDR3 DNA remains: 45 bases, in frame from the first base. Trimming takes 6 bases off V and 3 bases off J; junction bases not matched to a gene: 11.

The receptor was isolated from an adult in good health. The V gene is TRBV6-6 and the J gene is TRBJ2-7, with TRBD1 matching 7 junction bases. Here the sequenced sample was peripheral blood, taken on day 0 of AZD1222 vaccination. The base sequence is TGTGCCAGCAGGCAACAGGGGAGAGGGGTCTACGAGCAGTACTTC. This is translated as CASRQQGRGVYEQYF.